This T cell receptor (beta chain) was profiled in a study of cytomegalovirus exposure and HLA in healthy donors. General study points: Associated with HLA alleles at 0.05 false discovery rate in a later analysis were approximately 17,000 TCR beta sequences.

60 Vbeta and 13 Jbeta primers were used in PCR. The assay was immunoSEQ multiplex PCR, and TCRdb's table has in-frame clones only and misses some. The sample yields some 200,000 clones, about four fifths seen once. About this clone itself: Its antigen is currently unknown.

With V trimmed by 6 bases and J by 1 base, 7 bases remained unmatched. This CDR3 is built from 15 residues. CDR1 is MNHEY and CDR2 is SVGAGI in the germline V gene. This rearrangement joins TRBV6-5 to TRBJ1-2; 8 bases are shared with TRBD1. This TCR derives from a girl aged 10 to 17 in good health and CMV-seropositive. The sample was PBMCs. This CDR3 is CASSRSGGLNYGYTF. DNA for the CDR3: TGTGCCAGCAGCCGATCAGGGGGCCTTAACTATGGCTACACCTTC.